The 3 T cell receptor beta chains below were found in one sample sequenced in a study of cytomegalovirus exposure and HLA in healthy donors. TCRdb keeps only in-frame clones here, not all; method: immunoSEQ multiplex PCR. This table holds about 98,000 clones, around 90% found once. Sequenced input: PBMCs. The receptors derive from a young woman in good health and CMV-seronegative.

V is TRBV25-1 and J is TRBJ2-7; TRBD2 might be the D (6 bases). The CDR3 loop spans 14 amino acids. V gave up 5 bases and J gave up 2 bases, with 13 bases separating them. Germline V gene data show CDR1 as MGHDK and CDR2 as SYGVNS. The CDR3 loop is CASSLAGTTYEQYF. Here the CDR3 DNA reads TGTGCCAGCAGTCTGGCGGGGACCACCTACGAGCAGTACTTC.

This sequence joins TRBV28 and TRBJ1-6, with TRBD1 identical over 9 bases. V lost 5 bases, J lost 14 bases, and 19 bases stayed unmatched. The CDR3 is 17 residues long. CDR1 and CDR2 (germline): MDHEN, SYDVKM. The CDR3 nucleotides are TGTGCCAGCAGTCCTCCGTCACAGGGGGCGATCCCCTTGACCCTCCACTTT. This codes for CASSPPSQGAIPLTLHF.

The chain uses TRBV9 and TRBJ2-3, with 11 bases that match TRBD2. V lost 6 bases to trimming and J lost 3 bases; unmatched junction nucleotides: 6. Germline CDR1 reads SGDLS; CDR2 reads YYNGEE. This CDR3 has 15 amino acids. The CDR3 DNA follows: TGTGCCAGCACGCGACTAGCGGGGCCAACAGATACGCAGTATTTT. Its translation is CASTRLAGPTDTQYF.